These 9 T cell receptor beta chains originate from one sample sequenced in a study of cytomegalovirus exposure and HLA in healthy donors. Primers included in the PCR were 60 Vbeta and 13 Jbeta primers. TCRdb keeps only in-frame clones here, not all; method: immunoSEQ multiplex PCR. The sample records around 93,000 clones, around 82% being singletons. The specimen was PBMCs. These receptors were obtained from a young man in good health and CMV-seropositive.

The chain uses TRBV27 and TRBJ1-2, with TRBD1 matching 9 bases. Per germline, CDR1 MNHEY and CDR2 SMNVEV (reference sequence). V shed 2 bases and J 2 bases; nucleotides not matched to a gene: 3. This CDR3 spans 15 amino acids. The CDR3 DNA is TGTGCCAGCAGTTTAGTGGGACAGGGAAACTATGGCTACACCTTC. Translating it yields CASSLVGQGNYGYTF.

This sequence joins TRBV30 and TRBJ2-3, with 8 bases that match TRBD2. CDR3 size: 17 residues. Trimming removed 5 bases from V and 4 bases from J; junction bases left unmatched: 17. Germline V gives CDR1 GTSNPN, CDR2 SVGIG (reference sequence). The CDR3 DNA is TGTGCCTGGGTCCCCTTCCCTCGGCGGGAGGCGGCAGATACGCAGTATTTT. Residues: CAWVPFPRREAADTQYF.

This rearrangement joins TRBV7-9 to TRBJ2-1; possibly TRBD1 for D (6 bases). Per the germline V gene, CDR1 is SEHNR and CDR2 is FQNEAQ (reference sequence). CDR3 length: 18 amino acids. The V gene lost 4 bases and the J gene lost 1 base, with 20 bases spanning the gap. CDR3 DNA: TGTGCCAGCAGCTCAATACGAATTTTCACAGGGTCCTACAATGAGCAGTTCTTC. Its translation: CASSSIRIFTGSYNEQFF. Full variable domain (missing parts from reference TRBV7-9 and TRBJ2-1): DTGVSQNPRHKITKRGQNVTFRCDPISEHNRLYWYRQTLGQGPEFLTYFQNEAQLEKSRLLSDRFSAERPKGSFSTLEIQRTEQGDSAMYLCASSSIRIFTGSYNEQFFGPGTRLTVL.

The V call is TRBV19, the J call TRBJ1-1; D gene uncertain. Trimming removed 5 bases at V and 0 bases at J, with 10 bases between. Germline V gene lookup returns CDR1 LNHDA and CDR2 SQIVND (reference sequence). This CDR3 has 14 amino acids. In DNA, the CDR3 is TGTGCCAGTAGTTGGGCCACCTTGAACACTGAAGCTTTCTTT. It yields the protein CASSWATLNTEAFF.

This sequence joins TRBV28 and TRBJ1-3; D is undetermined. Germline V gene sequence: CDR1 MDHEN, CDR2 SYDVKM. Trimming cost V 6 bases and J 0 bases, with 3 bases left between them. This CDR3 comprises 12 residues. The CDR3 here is CASSFSGNTIYF. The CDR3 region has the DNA TGTGCCAGCAGCTTCTCTGGAAACACCATATATTTT.

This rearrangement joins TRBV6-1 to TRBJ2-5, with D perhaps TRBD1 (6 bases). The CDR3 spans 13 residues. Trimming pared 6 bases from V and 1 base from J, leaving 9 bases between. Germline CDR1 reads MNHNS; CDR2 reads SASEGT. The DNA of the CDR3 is TGTGCCAGCAGCTCAGGGGTCCAAGAGACCCAGTACTTC. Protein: CASSSGVQETQYF.

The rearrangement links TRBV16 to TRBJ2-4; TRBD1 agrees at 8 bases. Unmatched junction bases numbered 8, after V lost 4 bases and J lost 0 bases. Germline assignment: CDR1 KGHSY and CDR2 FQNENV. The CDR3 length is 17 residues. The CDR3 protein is CASSLWTGKEAKNIQYF. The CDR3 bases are TGTGCCAGCAGCCTTTGGACAGGGAAGGAAGCCAAAAACATTCAGTACTTC.

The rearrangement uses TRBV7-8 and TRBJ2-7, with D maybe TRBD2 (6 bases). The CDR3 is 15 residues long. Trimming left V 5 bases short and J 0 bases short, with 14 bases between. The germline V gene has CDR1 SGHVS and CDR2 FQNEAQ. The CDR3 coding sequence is TGTGCCAGCAGCCCTCTAGCGACAAGCTCCTACGAGCAGTACTTC. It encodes CASSPLATSSYEQYF.

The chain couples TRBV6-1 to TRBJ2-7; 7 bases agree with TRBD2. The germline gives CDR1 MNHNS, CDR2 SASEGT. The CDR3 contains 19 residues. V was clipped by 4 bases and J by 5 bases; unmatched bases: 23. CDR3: CASSATAPKKTSGTNEQYF. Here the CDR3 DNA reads TGTGCCAGCAGTGCCACGGCCCCGAAAAAAACATCCGGGACTAACGAGCAGTACTTC.